This entry lists 9 T cell receptor beta chains sequenced from one sample in a study of T cell responses to AZD1222 COVID-19 vaccine. The data were produced by immunoSEQ multiplex PCR, yet TCRdb's version contains in-frame clones alone and is incomplete. The sample has fewer than 130,000 clones, approximately 90% seen once. Sequenced here: peripheral blood, sampled 28 days after the second AZD1222 dose. Receptors were obtained from an adult who received the AZD1222 COVID-19 vaccine.

This chain uses TRBV5-5 with TRBJ2-7, with TRBD2 as a possible D gene (7 bases). The CDR3 spans 14 residues. Trimming cost V 6 bases and J 2 bases, with 15 bases left between them. CDR1 and CDR2 from the germline V gene are SGHKS and YYEKEE (reference sequence). The CDR3 loop is CASTKAGAAYEQYF. CDR3 DNA sequence: TGTGCCAGCACCAAGGCGGGGGCAGCCTACGAGCAGTACTTC.

The rearrangement links TRBV25-1 to TRBJ1-5; 8 nucleotides line up with TRBD1. The CDR3 extends over 13 amino acids. V trimming: 8 bases; J trimming: 9 bases; junction bases outside the gene matches: 9. Germline CDR1 and CDR2: MGHDK and SYGVNS. The CDR3, as DNA: TGTGCCAGCCATCCAGGGGGCCTTCCGCCCCAGCATTTT. Translation gives CASHPGGLPPQHF.

V and J are TRBV11-2 and TRBJ1-1; TRBD1 aligns across 7 bases. The CDR3 is 16 residues long. J lost 1 base, V lost 5 bases, and 10 bases had no gene match. The germline gives CDR1 SGHAT, CDR2 FQNNGV. CDR3 protein: CASSLHRGRGNTEAFF. Written as DNA, the CDR3 is TGTGCCAGCAGCCTCCACAGGGGAAGGGGGAACACTGAAGCTTTCTTT.

CDR3 nucleotide sequence: TGTGCCAGCACCTCGGGGGCGTCTGGGGCCAACGTCCTGACTTTC. Its protein is CASTSGASGANVLTF. The chain employs TRBV28 and TRBJ2-6; D possibly uses TRBD1 or TRBD2 (6 bases each). Trimming left V 7 bases short and J 1 base short, with 11 bases between. The CDR3 covers 15 residues. Germline CDR1 is MDHEN and CDR2 is SYDVKM.

The J gene is TRBJ2-2, the V gene TRBV5-5, with D unclear. The CDR3 totals 15 residues. Trimming removed 0 bases from V and 7 bases from J, with 13 bases in between. Germline V gene data show CDR1 as SGHKS and CDR2 as YYEKEE (reference sequence). CDR3 region: CASSLVGYESGELFF. Here the CDR3 DNA reads TGTGCCAGCAGCTTGGTGGGTTATGAGAGCGGGGAGCTGTTTTTT.

The DNA of the CDR3 is TGTGCCAGCAGCTCCTCCGATCAGGGGAAGGTCCGTGGCTACACCTTC. It encodes CASSSSDQGKVRGYTF. The chain recombines TRBV7-9 with TRBJ1-2; D possibly corresponds to TRBD1 (6 bases). From germline, CDR1 is SEHNR and CDR2 FQNEAQ (reference sequence). Deletions cut 4 bases from V and 7 bases from J, with 22 bases between. This CDR3 spans 16 amino acids.

The rearrangement links TRBV3-1 (or the pseudogene TRBV3-2) to TRBJ1-2; possibly TRBD1 for D (5 bases). With 1 base removed from V and 8 bases from J, the gap between germline ends came to 11 bases. Germline V gives CDR1 LGHDT, CDR2 YNNKEL (reference sequence). The CDR3 extends over 13 amino acids. For the CDR3, the DNA is TGTGCCAGCAGCCAAGGGGAGTGGGACGGCTACACCTTC. Translating it yields CASSQGEWDGYTF.

V and J are TRBV5-1 and TRBJ1-1; D is possibly TRBD1 (6 bases). V lost 1 base to trimming and J lost 2 bases, with 15 bases between them. CDR3 size: 16 residues. Looked up from germline, CDR1 is SGHRS and CDR2 is YFSETQ. The CDR3 loop is CASSLSPMGGNTEAFF. Here the CDR3 DNA reads TGCGCCAGCAGCTTGTCGCCCATGGGGGGCAACACTGAAGCTTTCTTT.

V usage is TRBV18 and J usage is TRBJ1-3, with a weak D call TRBD1 (5 bases). This CDR3 region has 16 residues. The V end was cut by 3 bases, the J end by 0 bases, with 12 bases between. CDR1 is KGHSH and CDR2 is LQKENI in the germline V gene. The CDR3: CASSPRDSSSGNTIYF. CDR3 sequence (DNA): TGTGCCAGCTCACCCCGGGACTCGAGCTCTGGAAACACCATATATTTT.